This TCR beta chain emerged from a study of CD8 T cells in Susac syndrome. The multiple sclerosis control cohort comprised treatment-naive individuals presenting with stable or active relapsing-remitting disease. TEMRA cells were enriched by FACS, and CD4+ and CD8+ T cells were negatively isolated. V lost 3 bases and J lost 2; bases outside the gene matches: 3. Per germline, CDR1 SNHLY and CDR2 FYNNEI. The CDR3 is 15 residues long. Reverse transcription used roughly 0.45 to 1 ug RNA and random hexamers. Multiplex immunoSEQ PCR targeted 54 Vbeta and 13 Jbeta TCR beta segments. MiXCR, run by TCRdb on the immunoSEQ multiplex PCR reads, gives a single entry per CDR3 protein. The sample yields some 300,000 distinct CDR3 sequences, almost 85% seen once.

The TCR comes from a human donor with multiple sclerosis. The sequencing input was CD8+ T cells from PBMCs. The J gene is TRBJ2-5, the V gene TRBV2; 10 positions match TRBD1. This chain's CDR3 is CASSEGQGPQETQYF. The DNA of the CDR3 is TGTGCCAGCAGTGAGGGACAGGGGCCTCAAGAGACCCAGTACTTC.